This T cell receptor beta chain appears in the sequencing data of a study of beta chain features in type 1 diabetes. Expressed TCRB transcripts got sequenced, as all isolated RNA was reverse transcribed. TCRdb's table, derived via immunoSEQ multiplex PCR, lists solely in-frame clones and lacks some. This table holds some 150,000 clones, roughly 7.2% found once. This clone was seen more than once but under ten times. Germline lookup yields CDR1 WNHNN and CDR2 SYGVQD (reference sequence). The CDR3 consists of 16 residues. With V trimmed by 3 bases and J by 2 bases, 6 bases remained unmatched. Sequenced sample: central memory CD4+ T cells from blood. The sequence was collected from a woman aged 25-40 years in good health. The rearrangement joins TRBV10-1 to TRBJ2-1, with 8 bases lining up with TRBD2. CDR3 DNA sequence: TGCGCCAGCAGTGACTGGCCGGGAGGGCCCTACAATGAGCAGTTCTTC. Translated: CASSDWPGGPYNEQFF.